This entry features one T cell receptor (beta chain) sequence. Its antigen is still unknown. Clones were read by immunoSEQ multiplex PCR, and TCRdb kept only the in-frame ones, dropping some. The table has about 16,000 clones, more than 85% seen once. These data come from a study of lymphopenia after photon versus proton radiotherapy. Findings of the study overall: Proton therapy kept repertoires fairly stable, unlike photons, which gained effector/memory cells. Post-nadir diversity loss with photons came from oligoclonal expansion, particularly CD8+ Temra cells.

The sample in question was peripheral blood, obtained from a patient treated with proton-based radiotherapy. This receptor was obtained from a woman aged 55-75 years with cholangiocarcinoma. Some clones in this sample may be carry-over from other donors' samples.

CDR3 residues: CASSRNYQGGGVYGYTF. As DNA, the CDR3 is TGTGCCAGCAGCAGAAATTATCAGGGGGGAGGTGTCTATGGCTACACCTTC. This chain links TRBV7-2 with TRBJ1-2, with TRBD1 matching 7 bases. V gave up 5 bases and J gave up 4 bases; unmatched junction bases: 16. CDR3 length: 17 residues. The germline V gene has CDR1 SGHTA and CDR2 FQGNSA.